The 24 T cell receptor beta chains listed next were all sequenced from one sample in a study of T cell repertoires in cytomegalovirus infection. These TCRs are of unknown antigen specificity. TCRdb independently ran MiXCR on the reads; one entry per CDR3 protein. The table has under 500,000 distinct CDR3 sequences, under 55% seen once. Sequences were derived from cultured PBMCs, sampled from culture after CMV antigen stimulation. These receptors all stem from a human donor in good health (CMV status not recorded). Some clones in this sample may be carry-over from other donors' samples.

The chain is built from TRBV10-3 and TRBJ2-1; 8 nucleotides match TRBD1. The CDR3 runs to 16 residues. CDR1 and CDR2 from the germline V gene are ENHRY and SYGVKD. Germline trimming cut 0 bases from V and 6 bases from J; bases unmatched to any gene: 7. The CDR3 here is CAISESLRTGRNEQFF. Here the CDR3 DNA reads TGTGCCATCAGTGAGTCATTAAGGACAGGGCGCAATGAGCAGTTCTTC.

The table lists this clonotype with a few counts. The rearrangement uses TRBV7-6 and TRBJ2-7, with 7 bases lining up with TRBD1. Germline CDR1 and CDR2: SGHVS and FNYEAQ. V gave up 5 bases and J gave up 6 bases; unmatched junction bases: 10. The CDR3 totals 14 residues. The CDR3 spells CASSPRDRVFEQYF. The CDR3 DNA reads as TGTGCCAGCAGCCCAAGAGACAGGGTTTTCGAGCAGTACTTC. The full variable domain, with the rest looked up from reference TRBV7-6 and TRBJ2-7, is GAGVSQSPRYKVTKRGQDVALRCDPISGHVSLYWYRQALGQGPEFLTYFNYEAQQDKSGLPNDRFSAERPEGSISTLTIQRTEQRDSAMYRCASSPRDRVFEQYFGPGTRLTVT.

The chain has TRBV6-5 and TRBJ2-1, with D uncertain. This CDR3 is 13 amino acids long. The V gene lost 7 bases and the J gene lost 8 bases, with 15 bases spanning the gap. The V gene's germline CDR1 is MNHEY and CDR2 SVGAGI. Written as DNA, the CDR3 is TGTGCCAGCACCTCCCCTGGCACGGATGAGCAGTTCTTC. Amino acid sequence: CASTSPGTDEQFF.

The sample holds a few counts of this clonotype. This chain connects TRBV19 to TRBJ1-4; D is unclear. Germline V gene data show CDR1 as LNHDA and CDR2 as SQIVND (reference sequence). The length of the CDR3 is 11 residues. Trimming pared 10 bases from V and 7 bases from J, leaving 10 bases between. CDR3 region: CATRTGEKLFF. CDR3 DNA sequence: TGTGCCACTCGGACGGGTGAAAAACTGTTTTTT.

This clonotype has more than one count but fewer than ten. The CDR3 nucleotides are TGCGCCAGCAGCCCGACTAGCGGGAGGCACCAAGAGACCCAGTACTTC. It encodes CASSPTSGRHQETQYF. This sequence joins TRBV4-3 and TRBJ2-5; 13 bases are a match to TRBD2. CDR3 length equals 16 residues. CDR1 is LGHNA, CDR2 YSLEER, per germline. After removal of 4 bases from V and 0 bases from J, the junction contained 2 bases not matched to a gene.

The chain has TRBV27 and TRBJ2-3; maybe TRBD1 (5 bases). The CDR3 spans 14 residues. V was pared by 5 bases and J by 6 bases, with 15 bases between. Germline-derived CDR1 and CDR2 are MNHEY and SMNVEV (reference sequence). CDR3 DNA sequence: TGTGCCAGCAGTGGGGCGCCAGTAAGCGATACGCAGTATTTT. This encodes CASSGAPVSDTQYF.

This clonotype came up a few times. The V gene is TRBV7-8, the J gene TRBJ2-3; possibly TRBD2 for D (6 bases). This CDR3 contains 17 residues. Germline lookup yields CDR1 SGHVS and CDR2 FQNEAQ. The V end was cut by 1 base, the J end by 2 bases, with 16 bases between. The CDR3 bases are TGTGCCAGCAGCTTAGGGGTAACGGGGGACCTCACAGATACGCAGTATTTT. Translation gives CASSLGVTGDLTDTQYF.

The chain couples TRBV2 to TRBJ1-5; 7 bases match TRBD1. From germline, CDR1 is SNHLY and CDR2 FYNNEI. The ends lost 2 bases at V and 4 bases at J; junction bases unmatched: 8. The CDR3 is 16 amino acids. DNA of the CDR3: TGTGCCAGCAGTGAACCTAAGACAGGGCAAAATCAGCCCCAGCATTTT. Its protein is CASSEPKTGQNQPQHF.

The J gene is TRBJ2-5, the V gene TRBV12-3 or TRBV12-4; D is ambiguous. Trimming removed 5 bases at V and 2 bases at J, with 15 bases between. CDR3 size: 15 residues. CDR3 in amino acids: CASSPPRRLQETQYF. The CDR3 bases are TGTGCCAGCAGTCCCCCTAGACGGCTACAAGAGACCCAGTACTTC.

The count of this clonotype is one. This chain connects TRBV7-2 to TRBJ1-3; D unresolved. The germline V gene has CDR1 SGHTA and CDR2 FQGNSA. There are 16 residues in the CDR3. V lost 3 bases and J lost 0, with 12 bases in between. Written as DNA, the CDR3 is TGTGCCAGCAGCTTTGGTCTACGGAACTCTGGAAACACCATATATTTT. It translates to CASSFGLRNSGNTIYF.

In its sample, this clonotype was seen a few times. J is TRBJ2-1 and V is TRBV7-8; the match to TRBD2 covers 7 bases. V was pared by 1 base and J by 6 bases, with 6 bases of the junction left unmatched. The germline CDR1 and CDR2 sequences are SGHVS and FQNEAQ. This CDR3 comprises 15 residues. The CDR3 loop reads CASSLVGGGINEQFF. The DNA of the CDR3 is TGTGCCAGCAGCTTAGTTGGGGGGGGGATCAATGAGCAGTTCTTC.

The chain joins TRBV28 to TRBJ1-4, with TRBD1 matching 11 bases. The trim removed 9 bases at V and 7 bases at J, leaving 4 bases unmatched. This CDR3 has 13 amino acids. CDR1 and CDR2 (germline): MDHEN, SYDVKM. CDR3 protein: CASMDRGREKLFF. The CDR3 DNA is TGTGCCAGTATGGACAGGGGGCGTGAAAAACTGTTTTTT.

The chain uses TRBV28 and TRBJ2-1, with 10 bases lining up with TRBD1. The CDR3 extends over 13 amino acids. The germline gives CDR1 MDHEN, CDR2 SYDVKM. The J segment lost 9 bases and the V segment lost 5 bases, leaving 4 bases of the junction unmatched. The CDR3 nucleotides are TGTGCCAGCAGTACGACAGGGGGCTTTGAGCAGTTCTTC. The encoded protein is CASSTTGGFEQFF.

The chain joins TRBV7-2 to TRBJ2-5; TRBD2 matches 14 bases. Germline CDR1 is SGHTA and CDR2 is FQGNSA. With 1 base clipped from V and 2 bases from J, the junction kept 3 bases outside the gene matches. The CDR3 sequence is 17 residues long. CDR3 residues: CASSLGGLAGEQETQYF. CDR3 sequence (DNA): TGTGCCAGCAGCTTAGGGGGACTAGCGGGGGAACAAGAGACCCAGTACTTC.

V gene TRBV7-6 combines with J gene TRBJ1-6; D ambiguous. Germline V lookup: CDR1 SGHVS, CDR2 FNYEAQ. V was shortened by 5 bases and J by 7 bases, with 9 bases between the two germline ends. This CDR3 contains 13 residues. This CDR3 is CASSADRNSPLHF. CDR3 in DNA: TGTGCCAGCAGCGCGGACCGAAATTCACCCCTCCACTTT.

The rearrangement uses TRBV7-2 and TRBJ2-7, with a weak D call TRBD1 (6 bases). The CDR3 is made up of 13 amino acids. Trimming pared 3 bases from V and 2 bases from J, leaving 8 bases between. Germline-derived CDR1 and CDR2 are SGHTA and FQGNSA. The CDR3 region is CASSFRDTYEQYF. CDR3 sequence (DNA): TGTGCCAGCAGCTTCCGGGACACCTACGAGCAGTACTTC. Looking up the rest from reference TRBV7-2 and TRBJ2-7 gives the full variable domain: GAGVSQSPSNKVTEKGKDVELRCDPISGHTALYWYRQSLGQGLEFLIYFQGNSAPDKSGLPSDRFSAERTGGSVSTLTIQRTQQEDSAVYLCASSFRDTYEQYFGPGTRLTVT.

This clonotype was observed a handful of times. The J gene is TRBJ2-3, the V gene TRBV7-2, with no clear D. The V end lost 3 bases, the J end lost 2 bases, and 6 bases lay between the germline ends. The CDR3 runs to 13 residues. CDR1 SGHTA and CDR2 FQGNSA come from the germline V gene. The CDR3 is CASSFLYTDTQYF. CDR3 coding DNA: TGTGCCAGCAGCTTCTTGTACACAGATACGCAGTATTTT.

This clonotype was counted a few times. The genes are TRBV6-2 or TRBV6-3 and TRBJ2-1; D is uncertain. The CDR3 is made up of 11 amino acids. Germline CDR1 MNHEY, CDR2 SVGEGT. V was cut by 6 bases and J by 9 bases, with 9 bases left in between. CDR3 DNA: TGTGCCAGCAGCCGAAGGAGTGAGCAGTTCTTC. It specifies CASSRRSEQFF.

This clonotype was counted many times. This chain uses TRBV7-2 with TRBJ2-3; D ambiguous. Trimming removed 5 bases at V and 2 bases at J, with 11 bases between. The CDR3 runs to 14 residues. Germline CDR1 reads SGHTA; CDR2 reads FQGNSA. The CDR3 spells CASSRSTSTDTQYF. CDR3 sequence (DNA): TGTGCCAGCAGCCGATCAACCTCCACAGATACGCAGTATTTT.

This clonotype turned up a few times. The chain's CDR3 is CASSRGQENTEAFF. CDR3 sequence (DNA): TGTGCCAGCAGCCGGGGACAGGAGAACACTGAAGCTTTCTTT. V is TRBV7-6 and J is TRBJ1-1, with 8 positions matching TRBD1. The CDR3 sequence is 14 residues long. Germline lookup yields CDR1 SGHVS and CDR2 FNYEAQ. V gave up 5 bases and J gave up 1 base; unmatched junction bases: 3.

The table lists this clonotype with many counts. The gene calls are TRBV7-2 and TRBJ1-2; the D is unclear. Germline assignment: CDR1 SGHTA and CDR2 FQGNSA. This CDR3 spans 15 amino acids. The germline V and J ends were trimmed by 6 bases and 5 bases, with 19 bases remaining between them. CDR3 nucleotide sequence: TGTGCCAGCAGTCTCGCAGGCCTCGCGGCTTATGGCTACACCTTC. Amino acid sequence: CASSLAGLAAYGYTF.

This clonotype was counted only a few times. The V call is TRBV12-3 or TRBV12-4, the J call TRBJ1-1; TRBD1 aligns across 11 bases. This CDR3 region has 16 residues. J gave up 5 bases and V 6 bases, and 11 bases lay outside the gene matches. The CDR3 is CASSRTGGGMGTEAFF. The CDR3, as DNA: TGTGCCAGCAGCCGGACAGGGGGCGGCATGGGTACTGAAGCTTTCTTT.

This rearrangement joins TRBV7-2 to TRBJ2-3; 7 bases line up with TRBD2. The trim removed 5 bases at V and 2 bases at J, leaving 7 bases unmatched. There are 15 residues in the CDR3. Germline assignment: CDR1 SGHTA and CDR2 FQGNSA. CDR3 in DNA: TGTGCCAGCAGCGTAGGACTAGGGAACACAGATACGCAGTATTTT. This sequence encodes CASSVGLGNTDTQYF.

This clonotype was found a few times. V and J are TRBV6-6 and TRBJ2-5; TRBD1 or TRBD2 may be the D gene (5 bases each). V was trimmed by 5 bases and J by 5 bases, leaving 12 bases between them. CDR1 and CDR2 (germline): MNHNY, SVGAGI (reference sequence). There are 13 residues in the CDR3. The chain's CDR3 is CASSRDPRETQYF. In DNA, the CDR3 is TGTGCCAGCAGTAGGGACCCTCGGGAGACCCAGTACTTC.